Listed here is a single TCR beta chain. Use of 60 Vbeta and 13 Jbeta primers characterized the PCR. Here immunoSEQ multiplex PCR was the method, and the copy in TCRdb shows in-frame clones only, minus some. The table records about 140,000 clones, approximately 80% of them present only once. The CDR3 consists of 16 residues. J lost 6 bases, V lost 5 bases, and 13 bases had no gene match. Germline V gene data show CDR1 as SGHNT and CDR2 as YYREEE (reference sequence). The sample belongs to a study of cytomegalovirus exposure and HLA in healthy donors. What was sequenced was PBMCs. The source is a male donor in good health and CMV-seronegative. The chain employs TRBV5-4 and TRBJ2-1, with 8 bases aligning to TRBD1. The CDR3 sequence is CASSPPLGQAINEQFF. The CDR3 nucleotides are TGTGCCAGCAGTCCCCCCTTGGGACAGGCCATCAATGAGCAGTTCTTC.